This T cell receptor (beta chain) derives from a study of cytomegalovirus exposure and HLA in healthy donors. The CDR3 has 15 residues. Trimming removed 5 bases from V and 2 bases from J, with 13 bases in between. Per the germline V gene, CDR1 is LNHDA and CDR2 is SQIVND (reference sequence). PCR employed 60 Vbeta and 13 Jbeta primers. Produced via immunoSEQ multiplex PCR; TCRdb's table is partial and in-frame only. The sample lists around 110,000 clones, 70% to 80% occurring once. This chain uses TRBV19 with TRBJ1-5; D is unclear. This clonotype was obtained from a woman aged 18-29 years in good health and CMV-seronegative. The sequenced sample consisted of PBMCs. CDR3 bases: TGTGCCAGTAGTTCGGAGCCCTTAGGCAATCAGCCCCAGCATTTT. It is translated as CASSSEPLGNQPQHF. The full variable domain, in which reference TRBV19 and TRBJ1-5 provide the parts outside the CDR3, is DGGITQSPKYLFRKEGQNVTLSCEQNLNHDAMYWYRQDPGQGLRLIYYSQIVNDFQKGDIAEGYSVSREKKESFPLTVTSAQKNPTAFYLCASSSEPLGNQPQHFGDGTRLSIL.